This T cell receptor beta chain was identified during a study of naive and memory T cell subsets. The V and J ends lost 5 bases and 7 bases, in that order; junction bases with no gene match: 10. This CDR3 is built from 14 residues. Germline CDR1 is SGHTA and CDR2 is FQGNSA. Ligated cDNA underwent four rounds of PCR with nested alpha and beta constant region primers and SP2. Reverse transcription of blood and skin TCR RNA was primed at alpha and beta constant regions. In TCRdb, the UMI-ligation and nested PCR reads were re-called with MiXCR into one record per CDR3 protein. The data hold 20,000 to 25,000 distinct CDR3 sequences, with roughly 6% observed a single time. Regarding treatment: skin biopsy from PPD injection site in Mantoux-positive individual. A UMI-containing oligonucleotide was joined by 3' ligation to the TCR cDNA template. This clonotype was seen many times.

This receptor was identified in an adult in good health. The sequencing here drew on skin, taken from a tuberculin skin test site. This rearrangement joins TRBV7-2 to TRBJ1-2; 7 bases match TRBD1. CDR3 region: CASSPGGLYSGYTF. For the CDR3, the DNA is TGTGCCAGCAGCCCAGGGGGGTTGTATTCTGGCTACACCTTC.